This T cell receptor (beta chain) was sequenced in a study of blood T cell repertoires in COVID-19. The cohort comprised adults aged about 18 to 90 years residing in about two dozen US areas. Germline lookup yields CDR1 SGHVS and CDR2 FQNEAQ. CDR3 length equals 15 residues. Trimming pared 0 bases from V and 3 bases from J, leaving 11 bases between. This clone has just one count. Produced via immunoSEQ multiplex PCR; TCRdb's table is partial and in-frame only. The profile shows some 320,000 clones, roughly 90% of them singletons. Sequencing input: PBMCs or T cells enriched from blood (not recorded which). The gene calls are TRBV7-8 and TRBJ1-2; D ambiguous. The sequence came from a man in his sixties who had recovered from COVID-19. CDR3 sequence: CASSLAKLPYYGYTF. CDR3 nucleotide sequence: TGTGCCAGCAGCTTAGCGAAGCTCCCCTACTATGGCTACACCTTC.